Reported below is one T cell receptor (beta chain). Its target is unknown. The record originates from a study of cytomegalovirus exposure and HLA in healthy donors. The germline gives CDR1 SNHLY, CDR2 FYNNEI. This CDR3 region has 13 residues. V was trimmed by 2 bases and J by 8 bases, leaving 9 bases between them. Study-level results: The CMV antigen specificity of a few CMV-associated chains was confirmed through in vitro analysis.

PCR used 60 Vbeta primers and 13 Jbeta primers. Libraries were prepared by immunoSEQ multiplex PCR; TCRdb keeps only in-frame clonotypes and omits some of them. This sample's table reports more than 200,000 clones. The sequence was collected from a woman younger than 45 in good health and CMV-seropositive. The sequencing sample was made of PBMCs. The gene calls are TRBV2 and TRBJ1-4; D unresolved. DNA of the CDR3: TGTGCCAGCAGTGAATCTGGGAGCGAAAAACTGTTTTTT. It encodes CASSESGSEKLFF.